One sample yielded the 18 T cell receptor beta chains listed below, sequenced in a study of T cells in Graves' hyperthyroidism and ophthalmopathy. It was RNA transcripts that yielded the amplified TCR beta CDR3 regions. A first-round RT-PCR of the TCR CDR3 used the HTBI primer set. TCRdb ran MiXCR on the multiplex PCR reads and lists one entry per CDR3 protein. The data contain over 500,000 distinct CDR3 sequences, around 15% of them seen just once; the ten biggest clones take up approximately 32%. Sequencing was done on a sample of blood. The origin of the receptors is a woman under 40 with Graves' ophthalmopathy.

In this sample, this clonotype turned up many times. This chain joins TRBV20-1 and TRBJ1-1; 7 bases are a match to TRBD1. There are 13 residues in the CDR3. The ends lost 7 bases at V and 5 bases at J; junction bases unmatched: 10. The germline gives CDR1 DFQATT, CDR2 SNEGSKA (reference sequence). CDR3 amino acids: CSVRGGEKTEAFF. The CDR3, as DNA: TGCAGTGTCAGGGGGGGCGAAAAAACTGAAGCTTTCTTT.

This clonotype was counted many times. V gene TRBV11-2 combines with J gene TRBJ2-3; TRBD1 or TRBD2 may be the D gene (6 bases each). CDR1 and CDR2 (germline): SGHAT, FQNNGV. This CDR3 contains 16 residues. V was shortened by 1 base and J by 4 bases, with 15 bases between the two germline ends. CDR3 DNA sequence: TGTGCCAGCAGCTTAGGAGGCAGGGGAGGACCAGATACGCAGTATTTT. Protein product: CASSLGGRGGPDTQYF.

The chain employs TRBV29-1 and TRBJ2-1; TRBD2 matches 9 bases. Germline CDR1 and CDR2: SQVTM and ANQGSEA. The CDR3 runs to 13 residues. V lost 7 bases and J lost 8; bases outside the gene matches: 9. CDR3 sequence (DNA): TGCAGCGGGGGGGGACTAGCCCCCGATGAGCAGTTCTTC. Its translation is CSGGGLAPDEQFF.

This clonotype showed up just a few times. The CDR3 nucleotides read TGTGCCAGCAGTGAAACGGCAACTAATGAAAAACTGTTTTTT. It is translated as CASSETATNEKLFF. This chain uses TRBV6-1 with TRBJ1-4; D gene unclear. The ends were cut back, 2 bases at V and 0 bases at J, with 4 bases in the middle. Germline V gene lookup returns CDR1 MNHNS and CDR2 SASEGT. CDR3 length: 14 amino acids.

This clonotype was observed many times. The rearrangement joins TRBV6-1 to TRBJ1-2, with D possibly TRBD1 on 5 matching bases. Trimming cost V 3 bases and J 0 bases, with 11 bases left between them. This CDR3 has 15 amino acids. Germline V lookup: CDR1 MNHNS, CDR2 SASEGT. CDR3 protein: CASSDLDSPNYGYTF. Here the CDR3 DNA reads TGTGCCAGCAGTGACCTAGACAGCCCTAACTATGGCTACACCTTC.

This clonotype was found many times. The genes are TRBV20-1 and TRBJ2-4; D possibly corresponds to TRBD2 (6 bases). CDR3 length: 12 residues. Germline V gene sequence: CDR1 DFQATT, CDR2 SNEGSKA (reference sequence). V was shortened by 1 base and J by 6 bases, with 7 bases between the two germline ends. The CDR3 sequence: CSARVGGNIQYF. The DNA of the CDR3 is TGCAGTGCTAGAGTCGGGGGAAACATTCAGTACTTC.

The V gene is TRBV7-2, the J gene TRBJ1-4; D perhaps matches TRBD1 (5 bases). V was clipped by 5 bases and J by 8 bases, with 12 bases between them. The CDR3 extends over 13 amino acids. Germline assignment: CDR1 SGHTA and CDR2 FQGNSA. This CDR3 is CASSPRGQEKLFF. The CDR3 region has the DNA TGTGCCAGCAGCCCCCGGGGCCAGGAAAAACTGTTTTTT.

The genes are TRBV9 and TRBJ2-7; a possible D gene is TRBD1 (7 bases). The germline V gene encodes CDR1 SGDLS and CDR2 YYNGEE. CDR3 length equals 15 residues. V lost 0 bases and J 3 bases, leaving 13 bases between the germline ends. The CDR3 DNA reads TGTGCCAGCAGCGTAGGGGCCAGGGGGGACTACGAGCAGTACTTC. Translating it yields CASSVGARGDYEQYF. Together with reference TRBV9 and TRBJ2-7, the CDR3 gives the full variable domain: DSGVTQTPKHLITATGQRVTLRCSPRSGDLSVYWYQQSLDQGLQFLIQYYNGEERAKGNILERFSAQQFPDLHSELNLSSLELGDSALYFCASSVGARGDYEQYFGPGTRLTVT.

Many counts were recorded for this clonotype. This sequence joins TRBV30 and TRBJ2-7; a weak D match, TRBD2 (6 bases). V gave up 3 bases and J gave up 2 bases, with 14 bases separating them. The CDR3 has 14 amino acids. The V gene's germline CDR1 is GTSNPN and CDR2 SVGIG (reference sequence). The CDR3 bases are TGTGCCTGGAGGAGACTAGACTTGACCTACGAGCAGTACTTC. Its protein product is CAWRRLDLTYEQYF. The whole variable domain, remainder taken from reference TRBV30 and TRBJ2-7, is SQTIHQWPATLVQPVGSPLSLECTVEGTSNPNLYWYRQAAGRGLQLLFYSVGIGQISSEVPQNLSASRPQDRQFILSSKKLLLSDSGFYLCAWRRLDLTYEQYFGPGTRLTVT.

The chain carries TRBV7-2 and TRBJ1-5, with D possibly being TRBD1 (5 bases). Trimming stripped 2 bases from V and 11 bases from J, with 22 bases between. Germline values: CDR1 SGHTA, CDR2 FQGNSA. The CDR3 length is 16 residues. The CDR3, as DNA: TGTGCCAGCAGCTTAAATTTTGGGGGACTTCTTCGGGCCCAGCATTTT. The encoded protein is CASSLNFGGLLRAQHF. The whole variable domain, remainder taken from reference TRBV7-2 and TRBJ1-5, is GAGVSQSPSNKVTEKGKDVELRCDPISGHTALYWYRQSLGQGLEFLIYFQGNSAPDKSGLPSDRFSAERTGGSVSTLTIQRTQQEDSAVYLCASSLNFGGLLRAQHFGDGTRLSIL.

V gene TRBV6-1 combines with J gene TRBJ2-3; D gene unclear. The CDR3 runs 13 residues. Germline lookup yields CDR1 MNHNS and CDR2 SASEGT. V shed 6 bases and J shed 5 bases, with 12 bases lying between them. CDR3 amino acids: CASSRKGGDTQYF. Written as DNA, the CDR3 is TGTGCCAGCAGCCGAAAGGGTGGAGATACGCAGTATTTT.

This clonotype was counted ten times or more. J is TRBJ1-2 and V is TRBV27, with a weak D call TRBD1 (6 bases). Trimming stripped 3 bases from V and 2 bases from J, with 19 bases between. CDR1 and CDR2 from the germline V gene are MNHEY and SMNVEV (reference sequence). The CDR3 extends over 17 amino acids. The CDR3 spells CASSFWGGQPKNYGYTF. CDR3 sequence (DNA): TGTGCCAGCAGTTTTTGGGGGGGGCAGCCGAAAAACTATGGCTACACCTTC.

The chain joins TRBV19 to TRBJ1-1; maybe TRBD1 (6 bases). This CDR3 has 12 amino acids. The germline gives CDR1 LNHDA, CDR2 SQIVND (reference sequence). The V end lost 5 bases, the J end lost 14 bases, and 18 bases lay between the germline ends. CDR3 sequence reads: CASSVSQGRRFF. The CDR3 nucleotides are TGTGCCAGTAGTGTCTCACAGGGAAGGAGATTCTTT.

This clonotype was counted at least ten times. The rearrangement joins TRBV28 to TRBJ2-3; D is undetermined. V shed 4 bases and J shed 2 bases, with 13 bases lying between them. Germline loops: CDR1 MDHEN, CDR2 SYDVKM. This CDR3 is built from 15 residues. CDR3 loop: CASSSPPSHTDTQYF. CDR3 sequence (DNA): TGTGCCAGCAGTTCCCCCCCGTCACACACAGATACGCAGTATTTT.

This clonotype was detected many times. The rearrangement joins TRBV18 to TRBJ1-1; D remains ambiguous. Trimming stripped 0 bases from V and 0 bases from J, with 8 bases between. The CDR3 extends over 15 amino acids. Germline V gene sequence: CDR1 KGHSH, CDR2 LQKENI. The CDR3 here is CASSPPIGLNTEAFF. The CDR3 DNA sequence: TGTGCCAGCTCACCACCGATAGGGCTGAACACTGAAGCTTTCTTT. The entire variable domain, with the rest obtained from reference TRBV18 and TRBJ1-1, is as follows: NAGVMQNPRHLVRRRGQEARLRCSPMKGHSHVYWYRQLPEEGLKFMVYLQKENIIDESGMPKERFSAEFPKEGPSILRIQQVVRGDSAAYFCASSPPIGLNTEAFFGQGTRLTVV.

The sample holds many counts of this clonotype. The J gene is TRBJ2-7, the V gene TRBV12-3 or TRBV12-4; 7 bases align to TRBD1. This CDR3 contains 14 residues. V shed 2 bases and J 3 bases; nucleotides not matched to a gene: 4. The CDR3 sequence is CASSLHRDSYEQYF. As DNA, the CDR3 is TGTGCCAGCAGTTTACATCGGGACAGCTACGAGCAGTACTTC.

This clonotype was counted many times. V gene TRBV20-1 combines with J gene TRBJ2-5; no firm D call. Per the germline V gene, CDR1 is DFQATT and CDR2 is SNEGSKA (reference sequence). This CDR3 region has 13 residues. V lost 6 bases and J lost 3, with 14 bases in between. CDR3 region: CSAQGLMKETQYF. The CDR3 bases are TGCAGTGCGCAAGGGTTGATGAAAGAGACCCAGTACTTC.

In this sample, this clonotype turned up many times. The chain links TRBV20-1 to TRBJ2-7, with 8 nucleotides matching TRBD2. The CDR3 totals 13 residues. Germline V CDR1 and CDR2: DFQATT, SNEGSKA (reference sequence). The ends lost 7 bases at V and 4 bases at J; junction bases unmatched: 9. CDR3 residues: CSVKAGVEYEQYF. The DNA for the CDR3 is TGCAGTGTGAAAGCGGGAGTGGAGTACGAGCAGTACTTC.